This T cell receptor beta chain originates from a study of CD8+ T cells in alopecia areata. TCR sequencing used cDNA made by reverse transcription of extracted RNA. Measured with immunoSEQ multiplex PCR; TCRdb has only the in-frame clones, and not every one. The table includes 95,000 to 110,000 clones, approximately 58% detected once. This clone was detected only once. Its specificity is not known. The germline CDR1 and CDR2 sequences are KGHSH and LQKENI. The CDR3 is 15 amino acids. V dropped 6 bases and J dropped 0 bases, with 14 bases sitting between them. General study results and limits: Alphabeta T cells residing in normal skin are also sequenced in scalp samples. Affected lesional scalp, above all in alopecia totalis/universalis, was more clonal than normal scalp.

Sequencing input: CD4+ T cells sorted from blood. The chain is built from TRBV18 and TRBJ1-1; D perhaps matches TRBD1 (6 bases). This clonotype was obtained from a human donor in good health. The CDR3, as DNA: TGTGCCAGCTCCCCGCCACAGGGATTGAACACTGAAGCTTTCTTT. It translates to CASSPPQGLNTEAFF. The complete variable domain, with remaining parts taken from reference TRBV18 and TRBJ1-1, reads NAGVMQNPRHLVRRRGQEARLRCSPMKGHSHVYWYRQLPEEGLKFMVYLQKENIIDESGMPKERFSAEFPKEGPSILRIQQVVRGDSAAYFCASSPPQGLNTEAFFGQGTRLTVV.